One and the same sample provided the 5 T cell receptor beta chains below, sequenced in a study of T cells in Graves' hyperthyroidism and ophthalmopathy. RNA transcripts yielded amplified TCR beta CDR3 regions. The HTBI set primed first-round TCR CDR3 RT-PCR. TCRdb ran MiXCR on the multiplex PCR reads and lists one entry per CDR3 protein. The table lists about 770,000 distinct CDR3 sequences, 18% of them singletons. Sequences were obtained from blood. Receptors were obtained from a woman aged 45-65 years with Graves' hyperthyroidism that later progressed to Graves' ophthalmopathy.

This clonotype has ten or more counts. The chain uses TRBV7-9 and TRBJ2-3; the D gene is possibly TRBD2 (5 bases). The CDR3 spans 17 residues. With 4 bases removed from V and 0 bases from J, the gap between germline ends came to 17 bases. The V gene's germline CDR1 is SEHNR and CDR2 FQNEAQ (reference sequence). The CDR3 region is CASSSPLDGMSTDTQYF. The CDR3 DNA sequence: TGTGCCAGCAGCTCGCCACTCGACGGGATGAGCACAGATACGCAGTATTTT.

This clonotype occurred many times. The chain couples TRBV27 to TRBJ2-3; D gene uncertain. Trimming cost V 5 bases and J 2 bases, with 8 bases left between them. CDR1 is MNHEY and CDR2 is SMNVEV in the germline V gene (reference sequence). The CDR3 has 13 residues. The CDR3 region is CASSVYLTDTQYF. DNA of the CDR3: TGTGCCAGCAGTGTGTACCTCACAGATACGCAGTATTTT.

This clonotype occurred a few times. This rearrangement joins TRBV3-1 to TRBJ1-2; no clear D. The CDR3 loop spans 15 amino acids. Trimming shortened V by 0 bases and J by 4 bases, and 12 bases separated the two germline ends. Germline lookup yields CDR1 LGHDT and CDR2 YNNKEL (reference sequence). The CDR3 sequence is CASSQEEGFSYGYTF. DNA of the CDR3: TGTGCCAGCAGCCAAGAGGAAGGGTTCAGCTATGGCTACACCTTC.

The chain has TRBV6-5 and TRBJ1-6; 10 positions match TRBD1. V lost 0 bases and J lost 0; bases outside the gene matches: 2. There are 18 residues in the CDR3. Germline V CDR1 and CDR2: MNHEY, SVGAGI. CDR3 sequence reads: CASSYSRTGGSYNSPLHF. For the CDR3, the DNA is TGTGCCAGCAGTTACTCCAGGACAGGGGGCTCCTATAATTCACCCCTCCACTTT.

Many counts were recorded for this clonotype. This chain links TRBV20-1 with TRBJ1-1; D gene unclear. Trimming pared 1 base from V and 8 bases from J, leaving 11 bases between. Germline CDR1 DFQATT, CDR2 SNEGSKA (reference sequence). The CDR3 spans 12 residues. The CDR3 is CSARAETFEAFF. CDR3 coding DNA: TGCAGTGCTAGAGCTGAGACGTTCGAAGCTTTCTTT.